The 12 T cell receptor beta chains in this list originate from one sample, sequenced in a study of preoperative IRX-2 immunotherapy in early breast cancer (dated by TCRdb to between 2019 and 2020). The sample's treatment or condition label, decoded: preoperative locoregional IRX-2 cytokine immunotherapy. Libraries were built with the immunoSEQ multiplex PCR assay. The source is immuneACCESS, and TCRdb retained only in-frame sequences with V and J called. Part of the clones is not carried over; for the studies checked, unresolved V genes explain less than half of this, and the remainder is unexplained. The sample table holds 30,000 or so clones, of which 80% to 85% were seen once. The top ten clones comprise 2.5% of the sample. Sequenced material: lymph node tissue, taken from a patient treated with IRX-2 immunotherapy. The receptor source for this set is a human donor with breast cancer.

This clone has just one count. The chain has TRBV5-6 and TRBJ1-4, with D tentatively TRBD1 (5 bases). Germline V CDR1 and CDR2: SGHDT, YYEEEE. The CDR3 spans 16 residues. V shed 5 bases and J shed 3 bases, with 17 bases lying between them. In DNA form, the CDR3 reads TGTGCCAGCAGTCCCGGCGGGGGGGTAGCTAATGAAAAACTGTTTTTT. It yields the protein CASSPGGGVANEKLFF.

The DNA for the CDR3 is TGTGCCAGCAGGAGACAGCCCAATGAGCAGTTCTTC. Amino acid sequence: CASRRQPNEQFF. The chain links TRBV2 to TRBJ2-1; tentatively, D is TRBD1 (5 bases). Trimming cost V 6 bases and J 6 bases, with 9 bases left between them. Looked up from germline, CDR1 is SNHLY and CDR2 is FYNNEI. The length of the CDR3 is 12 residues. Complete variable domain (other parts from reference TRBV2 and TRBJ2-1): EPEVTQTPSHQVTQMGQEVILRCVPISNHLYFYWYRQILGQKVEFLVSFYNNEISEKSEIFDDQFSVERPDGSNFTLKIRSTKLEDSAMYFCASRRQPNEQFFGPGTRLTVL.

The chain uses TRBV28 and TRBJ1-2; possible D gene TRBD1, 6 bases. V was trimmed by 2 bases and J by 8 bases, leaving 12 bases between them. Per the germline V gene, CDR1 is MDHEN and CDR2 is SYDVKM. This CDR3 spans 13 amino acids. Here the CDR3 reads CASSLRGASGYTF. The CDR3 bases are TGTGCCAGCAGTTTACGGGGGGCAAGCGGCTACACCTTC.

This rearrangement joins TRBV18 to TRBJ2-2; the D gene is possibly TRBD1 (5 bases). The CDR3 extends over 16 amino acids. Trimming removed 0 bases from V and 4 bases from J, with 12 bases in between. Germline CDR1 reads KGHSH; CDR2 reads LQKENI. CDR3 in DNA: TGTGCCAGCTCACCACCGGCAGGGCGACTCACCGGGGAGCTGTTTTTT. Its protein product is CASSPPAGRLTGELFF.

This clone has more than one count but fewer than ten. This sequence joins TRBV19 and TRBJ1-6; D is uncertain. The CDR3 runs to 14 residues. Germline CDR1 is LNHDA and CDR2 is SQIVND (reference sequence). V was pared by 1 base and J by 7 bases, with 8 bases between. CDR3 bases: TGTGCCAGTAGTATAGGGGATTTAAATTCACCCCTCCACTTT. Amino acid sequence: CASSIGDLNSPLHF. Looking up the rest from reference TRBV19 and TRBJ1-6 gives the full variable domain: DGGITQSPKYLFRKEGQNVTLSCEQNLNHDAMYWYRQDPGQGLRLIYYSQIVNDFQKGDIAEGYSVSREKKESFPLTVTSAQKNPTAFYLCASSIGDLNSPLHFGNGTRLTVT.

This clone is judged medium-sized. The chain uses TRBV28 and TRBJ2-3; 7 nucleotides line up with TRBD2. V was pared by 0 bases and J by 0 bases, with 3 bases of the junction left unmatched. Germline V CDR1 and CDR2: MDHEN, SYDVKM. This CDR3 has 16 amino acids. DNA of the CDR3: TGTGCCAGCAGTTTATGGGCGGGGGTTAGCACAGATACGCAGTATTTT. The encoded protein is CASSLWAGVSTDTQYF.

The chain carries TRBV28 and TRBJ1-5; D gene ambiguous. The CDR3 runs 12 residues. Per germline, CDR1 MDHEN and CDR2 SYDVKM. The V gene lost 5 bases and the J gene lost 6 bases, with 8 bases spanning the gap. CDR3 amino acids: CASSQRTQPQHF. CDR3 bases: TGTGCCAGCAGTCAACGGACTCAGCCCCAGCATTTT. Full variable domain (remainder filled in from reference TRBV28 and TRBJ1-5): DVKVTQSSRYLVKRTGEKVFLECVQDMDHENMFWYRQDPGLGLRLIYFSYDVKMKEKGDIPEGYSVSREKKERFSLILESASTNQTSMYLCASSQRTQPQHFGDGTRLSIL.

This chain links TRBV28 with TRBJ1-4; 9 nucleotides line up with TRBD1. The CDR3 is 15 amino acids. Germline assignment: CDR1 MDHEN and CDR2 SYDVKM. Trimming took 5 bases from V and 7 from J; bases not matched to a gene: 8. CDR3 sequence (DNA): TGTGCCAGCAGTCAGCGGACAGGGGAGGGTGAAAAACTGTTTTTT. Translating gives CASSQRTGEGEKLFF.

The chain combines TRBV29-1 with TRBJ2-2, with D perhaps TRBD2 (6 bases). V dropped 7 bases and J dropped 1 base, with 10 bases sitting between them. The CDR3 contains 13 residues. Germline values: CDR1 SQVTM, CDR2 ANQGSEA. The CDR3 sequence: CSAGGRNTGELFF. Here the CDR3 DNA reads TGCAGCGCCGGAGGGCGGAACACCGGGGAGCTGTTTTTT.

The CDR3 sequence is CASSQRDTQYF. The CDR3, as DNA: TGTGCCAGTTCTCAGCGGGATACGCAGTATTTT. The rearrangement links TRBV19 to TRBJ2-3, with D tentatively TRBD2 (5 bases). The CDR3 loop spans 11 amino acids. In germline, CDR1 is LNHDA, CDR2 SQIVND (reference sequence). The ends were cut back, 8 bases at V and 6 bases at J, with 9 bases in the middle.

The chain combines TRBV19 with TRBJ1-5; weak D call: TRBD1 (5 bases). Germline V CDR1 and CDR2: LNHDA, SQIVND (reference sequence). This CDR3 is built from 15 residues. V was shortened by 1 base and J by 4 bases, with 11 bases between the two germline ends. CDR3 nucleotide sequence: TGTGCCAGTAGTATAGGCGGGGCTCCTAATCAGCCCCAGCATTTT. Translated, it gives CASSIGGAPNQPQHF.

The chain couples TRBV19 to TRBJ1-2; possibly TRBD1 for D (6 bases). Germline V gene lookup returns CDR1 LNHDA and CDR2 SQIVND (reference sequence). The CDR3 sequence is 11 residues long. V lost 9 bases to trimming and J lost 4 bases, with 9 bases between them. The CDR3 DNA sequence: TGTGCCAGCGGACAGTTCTATGGCTACACCTTC. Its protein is CASGQFYGYTF.